This TCR beta chain was identified during a study of blood T cell repertoires in COVID-19. Background on the study: T cells, B-cell-depleted T cells, or PBMCs provided the cDNA or gDNA that served as material.

In germline, CDR1 is LNHDA, CDR2 SQIVND (reference sequence). Trimming took 4 bases from V and 3 from J; bases not matched to a gene: 4. The CDR3 length is 15 residues. Original data processing: Scientists estimated how many nucleated cells there were by amplifying reference gene primers. The protocol was immunoSEQ multiplex PCR, while the TCRdb copy is restricted to in-frame clones and leaves out a portion. V, J and clone size reflect that table, while D and trimming were determined from the DNA. Found here are roughly 57,000 clones, around 90% of them singletons; the top ten hold about 15%. This TCR derives from a man older than 75 with acute or convalescent COVID-19. The sample consisted of peripheral blood. The chain couples TRBV19 to TRBJ2-1, with 9 bases identical to TRBD2. The CDR3 loop is CASSTQAGGYNEQFF. CDR3 DNA: TGTGCCAGTAGTACCCAAGCGGGGGGCTACAATGAGCAGTTCTTC.